These 11 T cell receptor beta chains originate from one sample sequenced in a study of CD8+CD57+ T cells in acquired aplastic anemia. Genomic DNA, the template, was used for profiling of the TCR beta VDJ and CDR3. TCRdb called the reads again in MiXCR, with one record for every CDR3 protein. The table shows roughly 250,000 distinct CDR3 sequences, with 82% occurring only once. CD8+CD57+ cell expansion had been shown by flow cytometry in patients chosen for sequencing. Specimen: sorted CD4+, CD8+, or CD8+CD57+ T cells (not recorded which) from PBMCs. The receptors derive from a human donor with aplastic anemia.

As for this clonotype: Without the conserved terminal phenylalanine or tryptophan, this CDR3 likely stems from a read error. Because the CDR3's place on the DNA is in doubt, the DNA is left out and the CDR3 is given as listed by TCRdb. The rearrangement links TRBV7-8 to TRBJ2-3; the table gives TRBD2 as D, unverified against the DNA. The CDR3 contains 13 residues when both ends are counted. Germline CDR1 is SGHVS and CDR2 is FQNEAQ. The CDR3 is CASSSGGGVGTEA.

Notes on this clonotype: Likely a read error: the CDR3 ends without its conserved phenylalanine or tryptophan. The chain links TRBV7-2 to TRBJ2-1, with D perhaps matching TRBD1 or TRBD2 (5 bases each). The CDR3 totals 13 residues. Germline V gives CDR1 SGHTA, CDR2 FQGNSA. The V end lost 3 bases, the J end lost 13 bases, and 16 bases lay between the germline ends. The CDR3 sequence is CASSLSGSADQFY. CDR3 coding DNA: TGTGCCAGCAGCTTGTCAGGGAGCGCCGACCAGTTCTAC.

This clonotype was observed once. V gene TRBV19 combines with J gene TRBJ2-1; perhaps D is TRBD1 or TRBD2 (5 bases each). From germline, CDR1 is LNHDA and CDR2 SQIVND (reference sequence). CDR3 size: 15 residues. V was clipped by 5 bases and J by 6 bases, with 17 bases between them. CDR3 region: CASSGAGRASNEQFF. The CDR3 coding sequence is TGTGCCAGTAGTGGGGCAGGGAGAGCTTCCAATGAGCAGTTCTTC.

Of note for this clonotype: Since no conserved phenylalanine or tryptophan closes the CDR3, a read error is the likely cause. The limits of the CDR3 on the DNA are not certain, so only TCRdb's listed CDR3 is given. This CDR3 is CASSDRRTGDTGYIV. The V call is TRBV2, the J call TRBJ1-2; the table's D call, TRBD1, was not checked against the DNA. The CDR3 has 15 residues if both end residues are counted. The germline CDR1 and CDR2 sequences are SNHLY and FYNNEI.

As for this clonotype: Because it lacks the conserved phenylalanine or tryptophan at the end, this CDR3 is likely a read error. It is unclear where the CDR3 begins or ends on the DNA, so no DNA is shown, and the CDR3 is as TCRdb lists it. The chain couples TRBV7-8 to TRBJ2-4; the listed D gene, TRBD1, was not tested against the DNA. Germline V gene lookup returns CDR1 SGHVS and CDR2 FQNEAQ. The length of the CDR3 is 12 amino acids, counting both ends. Here the CDR3 reads CASGGDGNGTSL.

As for this clonotype: Germline is not matched at one junction end, which may reflect a read error. V and J are TRBV7-7 and TRBJ2-3; D perhaps matches TRBD2 (5 bases). Germline V gene data show CDR1 as SSHAT and CDR2 as FNYEAQ (reference sequence). The CDR3 is 14 amino acids. The CDR3 bases are TGTGCTAGCAGCCCAGCGGCAGGTCCCGGGGAGCAGTATTTT. It is translated as CASSPAAGPGEQYF.

The table lists this clonotype with a count of one. The CDR3 DNA reads TGTGCCAGCAGTGGTGAAGCGGCGTACCAAGAGACCCAGTACTTC. Its protein is CASSGEAAYQETQYF. The J gene is TRBJ2-5, the V gene TRBV9; D may be TRBD2 (5 bases). Germline CDR1 reads SGDLS; CDR2 reads YYNGEE. Trimming took 5 bases from V and 0 from J, leaving 14 bases between them. CDR3 length equals 15 residues.

V is TRBV20-1 and J is TRBJ2-5; D is perhaps TRBD1 or TRBD2 (6 bases each). There are 15 residues in the CDR3. The V gene's germline CDR1 is DFQATT and CDR2 SNEGSKA (reference sequence). Trimming removed 0 bases from V and 9 bases from J, with 20 bases in between. CDR3 amino acids: CSARDRQAGGQPQYF. Here the CDR3 DNA reads TGCAGTGCTAGAGATCGACAGGCCGGGGGTCAGCCCCAGTACTTC.

This clonotype occurred once. Because the CDR3 is missing its conserved closing phenylalanine or tryptophan, this is likely a read error. The limits of the CDR3 on the DNA are not certain, so only TCRdb's listed CDR3 is given. The chain uses TRBV7-8 and TRBJ2-1; the table's D call, TRBD1, has no DNA check behind it. The CDR3 is 13 residues long, ends included. Germline values: CDR1 SGHVS, CDR2 FQNEAQ. The CDR3 here is CASSFRPDGAALS.

As for this clonotype: One junction end disagrees with the germline gene, perhaps due to a read error. The chain couples TRBV9 to TRBJ1-6; D unclear. Germline CDR1 SGDLS, CDR2 YYNGEE. The CDR3 totals 14 residues. The CDR3 here is CASSLRSDTQYFDF. The CDR3 DNA reads as TGTGCCAGCAGCTTGAGGTCAGATACTCAGTATTTTGACTTT.

With regard to this clonotype: A read error is likely, as this CDR3 ends without the conserved phenylalanine or tryptophan. The DNA is left out, because the CDR3 cannot be placed on it with certainty; the CDR3 is given as TCRdb lists it. V usage is TRBV9 and J usage is TRBJ2-3; the table names TRBD1, a call not compared with the DNA. The CDR3 region is 13 residues in length, termini included. Per germline, CDR1 SGDLS and CDR2 YYNGEE. Here the CDR3 reads CASSADSASSHSL.